This TCR beta chain derives from a study of cytomegalovirus exposure and HLA in healthy donors. Regarding this clone: The antigen is unknown.

The V gene's germline CDR1 is SGHRS and CDR2 YFSETQ. V lost 0 bases, J lost 6 bases, and 20 bases lay in between. The CDR3 extends over 17 amino acids. Regarding the study as a whole: Presence/absence results assume similar sequencing depth per donor, which may not hold. A missense DCLRE1C variant was associated with V- and J-gene trimming of TCR beta chains in a later analysis, and an independent cohort replicated the association. There were some public TCRs occurring in many donors, but most TCR sequences were rare.

In the PCR, 60 Vbeta and 13 Jbeta primers were used. Profiling relied on immunoSEQ multiplex PCR, and the TCRdb table lists in-frame clones only, not all of them. The table has tens of thousands of clones, over 75% seen once. The chain combines TRBV5-1 with TRBJ2-3, with D perhaps matching TRBD2 (5 bases). The sample comprised PBMCs. This TCR was recovered from a woman between 25 and 40 years old in good health and CMV-seropositive. CDR3 sequence (DNA): TGCGCCAGCAGCTTGGTTTGGGAGTCCTTCAAGACGGATACGCAGTATTTT. This encodes CASSLVWESFKTDTQYF.